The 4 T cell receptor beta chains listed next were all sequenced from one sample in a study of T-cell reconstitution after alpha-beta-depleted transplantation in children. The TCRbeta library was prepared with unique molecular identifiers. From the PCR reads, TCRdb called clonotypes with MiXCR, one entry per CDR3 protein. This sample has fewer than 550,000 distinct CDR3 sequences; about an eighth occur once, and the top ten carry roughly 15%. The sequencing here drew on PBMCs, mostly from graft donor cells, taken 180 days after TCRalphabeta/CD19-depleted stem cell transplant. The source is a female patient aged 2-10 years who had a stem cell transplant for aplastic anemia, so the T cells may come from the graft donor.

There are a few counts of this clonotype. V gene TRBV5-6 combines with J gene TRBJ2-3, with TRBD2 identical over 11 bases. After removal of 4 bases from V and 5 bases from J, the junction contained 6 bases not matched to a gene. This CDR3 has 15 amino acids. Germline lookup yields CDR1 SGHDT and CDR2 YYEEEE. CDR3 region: CASSQLAGARDTQYF. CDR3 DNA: TGTGCCAGCAGCCAACTAGCGGGAGCACGAGATACGCAGTATTTT.

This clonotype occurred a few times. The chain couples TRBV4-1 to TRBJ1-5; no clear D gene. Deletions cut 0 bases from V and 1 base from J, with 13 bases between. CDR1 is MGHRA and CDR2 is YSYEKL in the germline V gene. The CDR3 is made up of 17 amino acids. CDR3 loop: CASSQDRGRHSNQPQHF. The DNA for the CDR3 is TGCGCCAGCAGCCAAGATCGAGGCAGGCACAGCAATCAGCCCCAGCATTTT.

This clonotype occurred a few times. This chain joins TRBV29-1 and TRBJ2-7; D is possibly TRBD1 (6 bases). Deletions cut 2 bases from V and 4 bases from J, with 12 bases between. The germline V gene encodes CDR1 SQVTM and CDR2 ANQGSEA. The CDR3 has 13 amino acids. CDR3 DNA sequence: TGCAGCGTTGAAACCCCGGACAGTTACGAGCAGTACGTC. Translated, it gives CSVETPDSYEQYV.

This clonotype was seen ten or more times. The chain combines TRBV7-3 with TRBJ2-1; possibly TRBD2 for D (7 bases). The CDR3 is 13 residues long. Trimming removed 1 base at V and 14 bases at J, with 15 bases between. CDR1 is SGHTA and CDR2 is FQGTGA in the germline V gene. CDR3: CASSLSLQGGEFF. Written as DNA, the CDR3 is TGTGCCAGCAGCTTAAGTCTACAGGGAGGGGAGTTCTTC.